The entry below gives a single TCR beta chain sequence along with its context. Its specificity is not known. The record originates from a study of tissue T cells after allogeneic stem cell transplantation. Study-wide results and caveats: Some tissue clones might be persisting host cells; their alloreactivity or antigen specificity was not determined.

The CDR3 runs to 14 residues. Germline trimming cut 0 bases from V and 5 bases from J; bases unmatched to any gene: 6. Germline lookup yields CDR1 GTSNPN and CDR2 SVGIG (reference sequence). TCRdb keeps only in-frame clones here, not all; method: immunoSEQ multiplex PCR. Here the sample table reports under 95 clones. The sample was transverse colon tissue, taken at autopsy. The sequence was collected from a female patient between 40 and 75 years old with steroid-refractory graft-versus-host disease after an allogeneic stem cell transplant. Some of these T cells may belong to the graft donor. The V call is TRBV30, the J call TRBJ2-5; 7 nucleotides match TRBD1. The CDR3: CAWSVLGGRETQYF. As DNA, the CDR3 is TGTGCCTGGAGTGTACTAGGGGGCCGGGAGACCCAGTACTTC.